This TCR beta chain was identified during a study of shared clonotypes between healthy human individuals. Study-level results: Sharing across four donors was highest in naive CD4 (roughly 5%) and lowest in memory CD8 (around 0.4%). Sampling covered nothing but blood. Tissue TCR repertoires likely differ from those found in blood.

CD45RA-negative memory and CD45RA+ naive subsets were split from the CD4+ cells. Assay used: immunoSEQ multiplex PCR; TCRdb lists only in-frame clones, some missing. Of approximately 530,000 clones in the sample, roughly 95% were seen once. Looked up from germline, CDR1 is SQVTM and CDR2 is ANQGSEA. CDR3 length: 14 residues. The germline V and J ends were trimmed by 4 bases and 0 bases, with 10 bases remaining between them. Notes on this clone: What it recognizes is unknown.

The chain carries TRBV29-1 and TRBJ2-1; tentatively, D is TRBD1 (6 bases). The specimen was naive CD4+ T cells sorted from blood. Subset given: CD45RA+ positively selected. This clonotype was sampled from a woman younger than 45 in good health. CDR3 amino acids: CSVVRGGSYNEQFF. As DNA, the CDR3 is TGCAGCGTTGTAAGAGGGGGCTCCTACAATGAGCAGTTCTTC.